These T cell receptor beta chains were read from a single sample in a study of radiotherapy plus CTLA-4 blockade in lung cancer. Clones were read by immunoSEQ multiplex PCR, and TCRdb kept only the in-frame ones, dropping some. The table includes about 28,000 clones, 78% detected once. The source was peripheral blood, collected from a patient treated with radiotherapy plus ipilimumab. The receptors stem from a human donor with non-small cell lung cancer who had stable disease on radiotherapy plus ipilimumab. The CDR3 runs from the conserved cysteine through the conserved F or W. The D gene is left open where the match is weak. A clone size is listed for some rows: how often the clone was seen (once, few, many), or a class if it is expanded.

-,TRBV7-2,TRBJ1-1,-,CASSLGVREAFF,TGTGCCAGCAGCTTAGGAGTTAGGGAAGCTTTCTTT
TRBD1,TRBV5-1,TRBJ1-6,-,CASSTGDREHSPLHF,TGCGCCAGCAGCACGGGGGACAGGGAGCATTCACCCCTCCACTTT
-,TRBV6-6,TRBJ2-7,-,CASSYAGNEQYF,TGTGCCAGCAGTTACGCAGGGAACGAGCAGTACTTC
-,TRBV5-1,TRBJ1-1,-,CASTYGTGTEAFF,TGCGCCAGCACTTACGGGACCGGGACTGAAGCTTTCTTT
TRBD1,TRBV7-9,TRBJ2-7,few,CASSQRTGSDEQYF,TGTGCCAGCAGTCAAAGGACAGGGAGTGACGAGCAGTACTTC
TRBD1,TRBV6-5,TRBJ1-4,-,CASSSLTGVEKLFF,TGTGCCAGCAGTTCACTGACAGGGGTTGAAAAACTGTTTTTT
TRBD1,TRBV6-1,TRBJ1-4,-,CASSEPIRGEKLFF,TGTGCCAGCAGTGAACCTATCAGGGGGGAAAAACTGTTTTTT
-,TRBV28,TRBJ2-2,-,CASRTGTGELFF,TGTGCCAGCAGAACGGGCACCGGGGAGCTGTTTTTT
-,TRBV6-5,TRBJ1-2,-,CASSYIVGNYGYTF,TGTGCCAGCAGTTACATCGTGGGTAACTATGGCTACACCTTC
-,TRBV11-2,TRBJ1-4,-,CASSLGPQGREKLFF,TGTGCCAGCAGCTTAGGACCACAGGGACGCGAAAAACTGTTTTTT
TRBD1,TRBV14,TRBJ1-2,-,CASSQDPRRDRGGGYTF,TGTGCCAGCAGCCAAGACCCTCGGAGGGACAGGGGAGGAGGCTACACCTTC
-,TRBV7-9,TRBJ2-7,-,CASSRPTTYEQYF,TGTGCCAGCAGCCGACCCACAACCTACGAGCAGTACTTC
TRBD1,TRBV6-1,TRBJ2-1,-,CASSEWDRGSSEQFF,TGTGCCAGCAGTGAGTGGGACAGGGGTTCGTCTGAGCAGTTCTTC
-,TRBV30,TRBJ2-5,once,CAWRTLGVRETQYF,TGTGCCTGGAGGACCCTTGGAGTTCGGGAGACCCAGTACTTC
-,TRBV5-5,TRBJ2-3,-,CASSFRELVGTDTQYF,TGTGCCAGCAGCTTCCGGGAACTAGTAGGGACAGATACGCAGTATTTT
-,TRBV10-3,TRBJ1-1,-,CAISDNGMNTEAFF,TGTGCCATCAGTGATAACGGAATGAACACTGAAGCTTTCTTT
TRBD2,TRBV10-1,TRBJ2-1,-,CASSGLAGSYNEQFF,TGCGCCAGCAGTGGGCTAGCGGGGTCCTACAATGAGCAGTTCTTC
TRBD2,TRBV19,TRBJ2-6,once,CASSIASGGLAGANVLTF,TGTGCCAGTAGTATAGCCAGCGGGGGATTAGCAGGGGCCAACGTCCTGACTTTC
-,TRBV11-2,TRBJ1-1,-,CASSFGEDTEAFF,TGTGCCAGCAGCTTTGGGGAGGACACTGAAGCTTTCTTT
TRBD1,TRBV6-5,TRBJ1-6,few,CASSSRQGLGSPLHF,TGTGCCAGCAGTTCTCGACAGGGTTTAGGTTCACCCCTCCACTTT
-,TRBV10-3,TRBJ2-1,-,CAISGRDTSSYNEQFF,TGTGCCATCAGCGGCCGGGACACAAGCTCCTACAATGAGCAGTTCTTC
-,TRBV30,TRBJ1-2,-,CAWSLAGGYTF,TGTGCCTGGAGTCTAGCAGGGGGCTACACCTTC
-,TRBV6-1,TRBJ1-2,-,CASRGGPPTYGYTF,TGTGCCTCGAGGGGCGGCCCCCCCACGTATGGCTACACCTTC
-,TRBV6-6,TRBJ2-6,-,CASSLGAFSGANVLTF,TGTGCCAGCAGTCTGGGGGCCTTCTCTGGGGCCAACGTCCTGACTTTC
-,TRBV7-2,TRBJ1-1,-,CASSLGPTWNTEAFF,TGTGCCAGCAGCTTAGGTCCTACATGGAACACTGAAGCTTTCTTT
-,TRBV30,TRBJ2-1,-,CAWSVFWDRSSYNEQFF,TGTGCCTGGAGTGTTTTTTGGGACCGGAGCTCCTACAATGAGCAGTTCTTC